The 19 T cell receptor beta chains presented below share a single source sample, sequenced in a study of OX40 agonist ivuxolimab in advanced cancers. The library was made by the immunoSEQ multiplex PCR assay. Drawn from immuneACCESS, this table holds only the in-frame rearrangements with V and J called that TCRdb kept. Clones are partly lost; checked studies trace under half to an unresolved V gene and leave the rest unexplained. For this sample there are 25,000 to 35,000 clones; about 86% appear just once. Around 28% of the sample is taken by the ten largest. The sample here was CD4+ or CD8+ T cells sorted from blood, taken in a trial of the OX40 agonist ivuxolimab. The receptor set was obtained from an adult with an advanced solid tumor such as melanoma, head and neck, liver or kidney cancer.

The V gene is TRBV7-9, the J gene TRBJ2-5; D ambiguous. The closer fit of TRBJ2-7 to the DNA end suggests the J call may be wrong. Germline CDR1 is SEHNR and CDR2 is FQNEAQ (reference sequence). The CDR3 spans 12 residues. The CDR3 nucleotides read TGTGCCAGCGGCGAGGCTACCTACGAGCAGTACTTC. Its protein product is CASGEATYEQYF.

The chain is built from TRBV19 and TRBJ1-1; no definite D call. V was trimmed by 1 base and J by 2 bases, leaving 8 bases between them. The CDR3 runs 14 residues. CDR1 is LNHDA and CDR2 is SQIVND in the germline V gene (reference sequence). Here the CDR3 DNA reads TGTGCCAGTAGTATAGTGGGCCTCAACACTGAAGCTTTCTTT. Amino acids: CASSIVGLNTEAFF.

This clone was recorded a few times. The rearrangement uses TRBV7-8 and TRBJ2-5, with 7 nucleotides matching TRBD2. With 2 bases clipped from V and 4 bases from J, the junction kept 10 bases outside the gene matches. Germline CDR1 reads SGHVS; CDR2 reads FQNEAQ. This CDR3 is built from 16 residues. In nucleotides, the CDR3 is TGTGCCAGCAGCTTATGGGGCGGGAGCATCCCAGAGACCCAGTACTTC. Encoded protein: CASSLWGGSIPETQYF.

This clone came up once. This rearrangement joins TRBV19 to TRBJ2-2; D might be TRBD1 (5 bases). The V end lost 4 bases, the J end lost 6 bases, and 12 bases lay between the germline ends. Germline loops: CDR1 LNHDA, CDR2 SQIVND (reference sequence). The CDR3 spans 14 residues. CDR3 coding DNA: TGTGCCAGTAGTAGCGGACATCTCGCCGGGGAGCTGTTTTTT. Translation: CASSSGHLAGELFF. Supplemented by reference TRBV19 and TRBJ2-2, the full variable domain reads DGGITQSPKYLFRKEGQNVTLSCEQNLNHDAMYWYRQDPGQGLRLIYYSQIVNDFQKGDIAEGYSVSREKKESFPLTVTSAQKNPTAFYLCASSSGHLAGELFFGEGSRLTVL.

This clone was counted only a few times. The J gene is TRBJ2-1, the V gene TRBV6-5; 11 bases fit TRBD2. V trimming: 3 bases; J trimming: 8 bases; junction bases outside the gene matches: 3. Looked up from germline, CDR1 is MNHEY and CDR2 is SVGAGI. The CDR3 runs to 14 residues. The CDR3 DNA reads TGTGCCAGCAGTTATACTAGCGGGGGCTATGAGCAGTTCTTC. Translated: CASSYTSGGYEQFF.

The chain uses TRBV2 and TRBJ2-3, with a weak D call TRBD1 (5 bases). Trimming removed 2 bases at V and 0 bases at J, with 12 bases between. The CDR3 is made up of 16 amino acids. Germline V gives CDR1 SNHLY, CDR2 FYNNEI. In DNA, the CDR3 is TGTGCCAGCAGTGAACTCGCCAGGGCTAGCACAGATACGCAGTATTTT. This sequence encodes CASSELARASTDTQYF.

The rearrangement uses TRBV7-8 and TRBJ2-7; D might be TRBD2 (6 bases). V shed 1 base and J shed 2 bases, with 18 bases lying between them. The CDR3 has 17 amino acids. The germline V gene has CDR1 SGHVS and CDR2 FQNEAQ. This CDR3 is CASSLVWSGGKPYEQYF. CDR3 in DNA: TGTGCCAGCAGCTTAGTCTGGTCGGGCGGGAAGCCCTACGAGCAGTACTTC.

J is TRBJ2-7 and V is TRBV5-6, with D unresolved. V was cut by 0 bases and J by 3 bases, with 4 bases left in between. Germline CDR1 reads SGHDT; CDR2 reads YYEEEE. The CDR3 has 12 residues. The CDR3: CASSLGDYEQYF. Written as DNA, the CDR3 is TGTGCCAGCAGCTTGGGGGACTACGAGCAGTACTTC.

This clone showed up many times. This chain uses TRBV29-1 with TRBJ2-2, with D hard to call. Trimming left V 7 bases short and J 12 bases short, with 15 bases between. Germline V gives CDR1 SQVTM, CDR2 ANQGSEA. The CDR3 spans 11 residues. The CDR3 nucleotides are TGCAGCGGTGTCCTGCTGGGGAAGCTGTTTTTT. Translated: CSGVLLGKLFF.

The V call is TRBV30, the J call TRBJ1-4; no reliable D call. CDR1 and CDR2 from the germline V gene are GTSNPN and SVGIG (reference sequence). The CDR3 runs to 16 residues. Trimming took off 0 bases at V and 0 bases at J, with 11 bases between the two ends. This CDR3 reads CAWSVLAVTTNEKLFF. The CDR3 nucleotides read TGTGCCTGGAGTGTCCTAGCAGTTACAACTAATGAAAAACTGTTTTTT.

This clone has just a few counts. The gene calls are TRBV30 and TRBJ2-2, with 7 positions matching TRBD1. CDR1 and CDR2 from the germline V gene are GTSNPN and SVGIG (reference sequence). The CDR3 extends over 17 amino acids. With 0 bases clipped from V and 5 bases from J, the junction kept 12 bases outside the gene matches. CDR3: CAWSVPLWDSGTGELFF. The DNA for the CDR3 is TGTGCCTGGAGTGTACCTCTTTGGGACAGTGGGACCGGGGAGCTGTTTTTT.

This chain connects TRBV30 to TRBJ2-7, with D perhaps TRBD2 (5 bases). The germline CDR1 and CDR2 sequences are GTSNPN and SVGIG (reference sequence). Between the trimmed V and J ends, which lost 0 bases and 1 base, there was a span of 22 bases. The CDR3 spans 18 residues. Here the CDR3 reads CAWSVHLVGVEWSYEQYF. In nucleotides, the CDR3 is TGTGCCTGGAGTGTACATTTGGTCGGGGTGGAGTGGTCCTACGAGCAGTACTTC.

The chain uses TRBV27 and TRBJ1-5; possibly TRBD1 for D (5 bases). The CDR3 loop spans 15 amino acids. Per germline, CDR1 MNHEY and CDR2 SMNVEV (reference sequence). Trimming cost V 5 bases and J 0 bases, with 11 bases left between them. DNA of the CDR3: TGTGCCAGCAGTCCCGGGACCTCTAGCAATCAGCCCCAGCATTTT. Translation: CASSPGTSSNQPQHF.

This CDR3 is CASSKGNTEAFF. The CDR3 coding sequence is TGTGCCAGCAGCAAGGGGAACACTGAAGCTTTCTTT. The chain employs TRBV6-5 and TRBJ1-1; D remains ambiguous. The CDR3 is 12 amino acids. The ends were cut back, 6 bases at V and 1 base at J, with 6 bases in the middle. Per the germline V gene, CDR1 is MNHEY and CDR2 is SVGAGI.

CDR3 sequence: CSVDVDQETQYF. CDR3 DNA: TGCAGCGTTGATGTCGACCAAGAGACCCAGTACTTC. The gene calls are TRBV29-1 and TRBJ2-5; no clear D. This CDR3 contains 12 residues. Germline CDR1 is SQVTM and CDR2 is ANQGSEA. The V and J ends lost 3 bases and 0 bases respectively, with 5 bases between them. Filled out from reference TRBV29-1 and TRBJ2-5, the complete variable domain reads SAVISQKPSRDICQRGTSLTIQCQVDSQVTMMFWYRQQPGQSLTLIATANQGSEATYESGFVIDKFPISRPNLTFSTLTVSNMSPEDSSIYLCSVDVDQETQYFGPGTRLLVL.

The CDR3 DNA reads TGCGCCAGCAGCCAAGATGGGCAGGGAGGAGAGACCCAGTACTTC. Amino acids: CASSQDGQGGETQYF. The V gene is TRBV4-1, the J gene TRBJ2-5; weak D call: TRBD2 (6 bases). V was trimmed by 0 bases and J by 4 bases, leaving 12 bases between them. Germline V gene sequence: CDR1 MGHRA, CDR2 YSYEKL. The CDR3 runs to 15 residues.

The chain uses TRBV7-8 and TRBJ1-1; D call uncertain. The CDR3 covers 13 residues. The V and J ends lost 4 bases and 3 bases respectively, with 9 bases between them. The V gene's germline CDR1 is SGHVS and CDR2 FQNEAQ. The DNA for the CDR3 is TGTGCCAGCAGCTCGTCAGGTTACACTGAAGCTTTCTTT. This codes for CASSSSGYTEAFF.

This clone was detected only a few times. The chain is built from TRBV10-1 and TRBJ2-3; 12 positions match TRBD2. Germline V gene data show CDR1 as WNHNN and CDR2 as SYGVQD (reference sequence). The CDR3 spans 15 residues. V was pared by 3 bases and J by 7 bases, with 5 bases of the junction left unmatched. The CDR3 here is CASSEASGGANTQYF. For the CDR3, the DNA is TGCGCCAGCAGTGAAGCTAGCGGGGGGGCAAATACGCAGTATTTT.

The rearrangement joins TRBV9 to TRBJ1-1, with a possible D match to TRBD1 (5 bases). The germline V gene has CDR1 SGDLS and CDR2 YYNGEE. This CDR3 comprises 15 residues. The V and J ends lost 3 bases and 2 bases respectively, with 14 bases between them. CDR3 protein: CASSARGQGNTEAFF. CDR3 coding DNA: TGTGCCAGCAGCGCCCGGGGTCAGGGAAACACTGAAGCTTTCTTT.